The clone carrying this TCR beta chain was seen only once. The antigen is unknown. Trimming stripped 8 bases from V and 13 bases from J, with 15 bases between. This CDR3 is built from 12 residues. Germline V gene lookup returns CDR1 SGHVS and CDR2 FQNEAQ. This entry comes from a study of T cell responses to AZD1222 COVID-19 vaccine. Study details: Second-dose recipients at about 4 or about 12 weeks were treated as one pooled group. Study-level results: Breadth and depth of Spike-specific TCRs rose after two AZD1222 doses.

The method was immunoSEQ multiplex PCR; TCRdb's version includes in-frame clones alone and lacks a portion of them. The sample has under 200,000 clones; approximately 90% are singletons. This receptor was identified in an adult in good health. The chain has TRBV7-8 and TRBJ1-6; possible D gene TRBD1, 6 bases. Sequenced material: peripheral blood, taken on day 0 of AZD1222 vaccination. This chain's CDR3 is CASCQGGGPLHF. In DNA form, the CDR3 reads TGTGCCAGCTGCCAAGGGGGGGGGCCCCTCCACTTT.